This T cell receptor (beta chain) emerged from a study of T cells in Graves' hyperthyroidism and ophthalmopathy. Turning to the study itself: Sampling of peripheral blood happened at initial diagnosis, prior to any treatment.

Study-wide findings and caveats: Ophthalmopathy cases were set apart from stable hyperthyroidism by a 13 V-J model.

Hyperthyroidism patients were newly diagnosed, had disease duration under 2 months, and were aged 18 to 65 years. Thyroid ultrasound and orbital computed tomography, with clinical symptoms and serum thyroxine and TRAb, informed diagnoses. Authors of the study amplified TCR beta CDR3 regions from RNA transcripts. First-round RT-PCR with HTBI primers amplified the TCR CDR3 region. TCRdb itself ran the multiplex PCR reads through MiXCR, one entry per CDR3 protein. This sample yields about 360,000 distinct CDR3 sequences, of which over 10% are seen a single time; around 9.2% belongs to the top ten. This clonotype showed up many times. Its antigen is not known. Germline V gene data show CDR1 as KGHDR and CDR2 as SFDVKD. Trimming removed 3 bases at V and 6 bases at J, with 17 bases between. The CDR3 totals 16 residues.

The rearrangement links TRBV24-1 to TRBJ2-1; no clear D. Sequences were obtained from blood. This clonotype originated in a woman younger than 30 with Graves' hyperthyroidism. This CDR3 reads CATSDPGLSLGNEQFF. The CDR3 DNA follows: TGTGCCACCAGTGATCCCGGGCTATCTCTAGGCAATGAGCAGTTCTTC.